Shown below are 5 T cell receptor beta chains from a single sample sequenced in a study of cytomegalovirus exposure and HLA in healthy donors. This PCR relied on a set of 60 Vbeta primers and 13 Jbeta primers. Clones were sequenced by immunoSEQ multiplex PCR, and TCRdb holds only the in-frame ones, with some missing. This repertoire shows approximately 170,000 clones, 68% found once; its top ten account for approximately 1.5%. The sample comprised PBMCs. The receptors derive from a man aged 45-65 years in good health and CMV-seronegative.

This clone appeared a few times. The chain employs TRBV18 and TRBJ2-5; unclear D gene. The germline V and J ends were trimmed by 3 bases and 0 bases, with 20 bases remaining between them. Germline values: CDR1 KGHSH, CDR2 LQKENI. The CDR3 totals 18 residues. The CDR3 nucleotides read TGTGCCAGCTCACCGATAGAAATTACTGCCTTCTACCAAGAGACCCAGTACTTC. This sequence encodes CASSPIEITAFYQETQYF.

V is TRBV7-2 and J is TRBJ1-5; no reliable D call. This CDR3 contains 15 residues. Deletions cut 3 bases from V and 0 bases from J, with 9 bases between. Germline loops: CDR1 SGHTA, CDR2 FQGNSA. In nucleotides, the CDR3 is TGTGCCAGCAGCTTCGTACACCTTAGCAATCAGCCCCAGCATTTT. The encoded protein is CASSFVHLSNQPQHF.

V is TRBV7-6 and J is TRBJ2-3; 12 bases match TRBD2. Germline assignment: CDR1 SGHVS and CDR2 FNYEAQ. The CDR3 runs to 18 residues. Losses at the gene ends were 5 bases for V and 2 bases for J; bases not matched to a gene: 11. CDR3 amino acids: CASSQESRLAGDTDTQYF. The CDR3 bases are TGTGCCAGCAGCCAGGAGTCGAGACTAGCGGGGGACACAGATACGCAGTATTTT.

The V call is TRBV5-8, the J call TRBJ2-3; no clear D gene. CDR1 is SGHTS and CDR2 is YDEGEE in the germline V gene. Trimming stripped 6 bases from V and 5 bases from J, with 10 bases between. The CDR3 runs 12 residues. DNA for the CDR3: TGTGCCAGCACCCCCTTTAGAGATACGCAGTATTTT. This codes for CASTPFRDTQYF.

This clone was found once. J is TRBJ2-4 and V is TRBV18; D might be TRBD1 (7 bases). The CDR3 extends over 14 amino acids. Germline V gene data show CDR1 as KGHSH and CDR2 as LQKENI. Trimming cost V 0 bases and J 9 bases, with 12 bases left between them. Here the CDR3 reads CASSPPGQRAIQYF. The CDR3 DNA reads TGTGCCAGCTCACCACCGGGACAGCGGGCCATTCAGTACTTC.